Shown below are 32 T cell receptor beta chains from a single sample sequenced in a study of T cell changes during pregnancy in multiple sclerosis. Libraries were prepared by immunoSEQ multiplex PCR; TCRdb keeps only in-frame clonotypes and omits some of them. The sample carries about 12,000 clones, roughly 94% recorded once. The starting material was CD4+ T cells from peripheral blood mononuclear cells, obtained before pregnancy. These TCRs come from a female donor with multiple sclerosis, enrolled in a pregnancy study.

The chain joins TRBV19 to TRBJ2-7; 9 nucleotides align to TRBD1. V lost 7 bases to trimming and J lost 6 bases; unmatched junction nucleotides: 16. The length of the CDR3 is 16 residues. Looked up from germline, CDR1 is LNHDA and CDR2 is SQIVND (reference sequence). CDR3 sequence reads: CASTGTGTGIPFEQYF. CDR3 nucleotide sequence: TGTGCCAGTACGGGCACCGGGACAGGGATTCCTTTCGAGCAGTACTTC. Looking up the rest from reference TRBV19 and TRBJ2-7 gives the full variable domain: DGGITQSPKYLFRKEGQNVTLSCEQNLNHDAMYWYRQDPGQGLRLIYYSQIVNDFQKGDIAEGYSVSREKKESFPLTVTSAQKNPTAFYLCASTGTGTGIPFEQYFGPGTRLTVT.

CDR3 in amino acids: CASSIGTSGRQETQYF. The CDR3 DNA reads TGTGCCAGTAGTATCGGGACTAGCGGGCGCCAAGAGACCCAGTACTTC. This sequence joins TRBV19 and TRBJ2-5, with TRBD2 matching 12 bases. The germline V gene encodes CDR1 LNHDA and CDR2 SQIVND (reference sequence). The CDR3 loop spans 16 amino acids. The junction had 3 bases not matched to a gene; V was cut back by 3 bases and J by 1 base.

The chain carries TRBV6-6 and TRBJ1-3; TRBD1 aligns across 8 bases. CDR1 is MNHNY, CDR2 SVGAGI, per germline (reference sequence). This CDR3 comprises 15 residues. Losses at the gene ends were 2 bases for V and 4 bases for J; bases not matched to a gene: 4. CDR3 residues: CASSYQGAPGNTIYF. CDR3 in DNA: TGTGCCAGCAGTTACCAGGGGGCGCCCGGAAACACCATATATTTT.

The chain links TRBV10-3 to TRBJ1-6; the match to TRBD1 covers 8 bases. In germline, CDR1 is ENHRY, CDR2 SYGVKD. V lost 5 bases and J lost 7; bases outside the gene matches: 10. The CDR3 sequence is 16 residues long. The CDR3 nucleotides read TGTGCCATCAGTACACAGGGGGTGGCGACAAATTCACCCCTCCACTTT. It specifies CAISTQGVATNSPLHF.

The chain couples TRBV4-1 to TRBJ1-1, with D possibly TRBD1 on 6 matching bases. The length of the CDR3 is 16 residues. The V and J ends lost 4 bases and 1 base respectively, with 16 bases between them. Germline values: CDR1 MGHRA, CDR2 YSYEKL. The CDR3 nucleotides are TGCGCCAGCAGCCTTTCGGGGCAGGGGTCGAACACTGAAGCTTTCTTT. Translating it yields CASSLSGQGSNTEAFF.

The count of this clone is one. The chain carries TRBV2 and TRBJ1-1; possible D gene TRBD1, 6 bases. V was shortened by 7 bases and J by 0 bases, with 12 bases between the two germline ends. This CDR3 is built from 14 residues. Germline lookup yields CDR1 SNHLY and CDR2 FYNNEI. The DNA for the CDR3 is TGTGCCAGCATGCAGGGGTCGGTGAACACTGAAGCTTTCTTT. It translates to CASMQGSVNTEAFF.

The chain links TRBV6-5 to TRBJ2-5, with 7 bases lining up with TRBD1. Germline assignment: CDR1 MNHEY and CDR2 SVGAGI. J was trimmed by 7 bases and V by 6 bases; bases with no gene match: 11. This CDR3 contains 14 residues. The CDR3 DNA is TGTGCCAGCAGCCTGGCCCAGGGGGTAGGGACCCAGTACTTC. Translation gives CASSLAQGVGTQYF.

This clone occurred once. This rearrangement joins TRBV11-2 to TRBJ2-2; 14 bases fit TRBD2. The CDR3 spans 19 residues. Germline V gene data show CDR1 as SGHAT and CDR2 as FQNNGV. V dropped 2 bases and J dropped 3; count of bases not matched to a gene: 8. CDR3 DNA sequence: TGTGCCAGCAGCTTAAGCCTGACTAGCGGGGGGGTATACACCGGGGAGCTGTTTTTT. It is translated as CASSLSLTSGGVYTGELFF.

This clone was detected only once. The chain couples TRBV19 to TRBJ1-2; tentatively, D is TRBD1 (6 bases). V was cut by 7 bases and J by 7 bases, with 22 bases left in between. The CDR3 runs 15 residues. Germline loops: CDR1 LNHDA, CDR2 SQIVND (reference sequence). Here the CDR3 reads CASIAIRWGHLGYTF. CDR3 sequence (DNA): TGTGCCAGTATCGCCATCCGGTGGGGACATCTTGGCTACACCTTC. Supplemented by reference TRBV19 and TRBJ1-2, the full variable domain reads DGGITQSPKYLFRKEGQNVTLSCEQNLNHDAMYWYRQDPGQGLRLIYYSQIVNDFQKGDIAEGYSVSREKKESFPLTVTSAQKNPTAFYLCASIAIRWGHLGYTFGSGTRLTVV.

This clone was recorded only once. The chain joins TRBV2 to TRBJ2-5; 8 nucleotides agree with TRBD2. The CDR3 runs 15 residues. Trimming cost V 5 bases and J 2 bases; bases outside gene matches: 7. The germline V gene has CDR1 SNHLY and CDR2 FYNNEI. The chain's CDR3 is CASSIRGGPQETQYF. DNA of the CDR3: TGTGCCAGCAGTATCCGCGGGGGGCCACAAGAGACCCAGTACTTC.

This rearrangement joins TRBV14 to TRBJ2-7, with D unresolved. This CDR3 comprises 13 residues. Germline CDR1 and CDR2: SGHDN and FVKESK. V was cut by 3 bases and J by 2 bases, with 8 bases left in between. CDR3 in DNA: TGTGCCAGCAGCCACCTCGAGACCTACGAGCAGTACTTC. Protein product: CASSHLETYEQYF.

This chain links TRBV30 with TRBJ1-6; D perhaps matches TRBD1 (5 bases). Trimming removed 0 bases at V and 9 bases at J, with 9 bases between. The germline V gene has CDR1 GTSNPN and CDR2 SVGIG (reference sequence). CDR3 length equals 13 residues. CDR3 amino acids: CAWSVRGGSPLHF. The CDR3, as DNA: TGTGCCTGGAGTGTGCGCGGGGGTTCACCCCTCCACTTT.

This clone was observed a handful of times. The rearrangement uses TRBV6-5 and TRBJ2-3, with TRBD2 as a possible D gene (6 bases). There are 14 residues in the CDR3. Germline-derived CDR1 and CDR2 are MNHEY and SVGAGI. Trimming removed 5 bases from V and 1 base from J, with 10 bases in between. CDR3 amino acids: CASSESSGTDTQYF. The CDR3 nucleotides are TGTGCCAGCAGTGAGTCTAGCGGCACAGATACGCAGTATTTT.

The CDR3 reads CASSLASGGHQETQYF. The CDR3 DNA reads TGTGCCAGCAGCTTAGCAAGCGGGGGGCACCAAGAGACCCAGTACTTC. V gene TRBV13 combines with J gene TRBJ2-5; 9 bases agree with TRBD2. The CDR3 totals 16 residues. CDR1 and CDR2 from the germline V gene are PRHDT and FYEKMQ (reference sequence). V gave up 1 base and J gave up 0 bases; unmatched junction bases: 3.

The gene calls are TRBV4-1 and TRBJ1-1; TRBD1 might be the D (6 bases). Germline CDR1 reads MGHRA; CDR2 reads YSYEKL. This CDR3 has 15 residues. The V and J ends lost 1 base and 1 base respectively, with 10 bases between them. CDR3 bases: TGCGCCAGCAGCCAAGGCGGACAGAAGAACACTGAAGCTTTCTTT. Translation gives CASSQGGQKNTEAFF.

V usage is TRBV9 and J usage is TRBJ2-3; 11 nucleotides align to TRBD1. The CDR3 runs to 19 residues. From germline, CDR1 is SGDLS and CDR2 YYNGEE. Trimming removed 3 bases from V and 1 base from J; junction bases left unmatched: 13. The CDR3: CASSAPGQGVHIGTDTQYF. DNA of the CDR3: TGTGCCAGCAGCGCTCCGGGACAGGGGGTCCATATTGGCACAGATACGCAGTATTTT.

The V and J genes are TRBV14 and TRBJ2-7, with 7 bases that match TRBD2. The CDR3 contains 13 residues. Germline CDR1 SGHDN, CDR2 FVKESK. Trimming removed 3 bases from V and 4 bases from J; junction bases left unmatched: 3. This CDR3 is CASSHGGIYEQYF. CDR3 bases: TGTGCCAGCAGCCACGGGGGGATTTACGAGCAGTACTTC.

CDR3 sequence (DNA): TGTGCCAGCAGCGAAAGGGGAACCTTCAACACCATATATTTT. It is translated as CASSERGTFNTIYF. V and J are TRBV6-5 and TRBJ1-3; TRBD1 is a possible D gene (5 bases). Germline assignment: CDR1 MNHEY and CDR2 SVGAGI. The CDR3 spans 14 residues. The germline V and J ends were trimmed by 6 bases and 7 bases, with 16 bases remaining between them.

The J gene is TRBJ1-6, the V gene TRBV5-6; no clear D gene. V was pared by 3 bases and J by 7 bases, with 5 bases between. The CDR3 totals 12 residues. The germline V gene encodes CDR1 SGHDT and CDR2 YYEEEE. CDR3 region: CASSSINSPLHF. The CDR3 DNA follows: TGTGCCAGCAGCTCTATCAATTCACCCCTCCACTTT.

The CDR3 DNA sequence: TGTGCCAGCACCAAACTAGGGAGCACAGATACGCAGTATTTT. Protein product: CASTKLGSTDTQYF. The chain has TRBV11-1 and TRBJ2-3; a possible D gene is TRBD2 (5 bases). CDR3 size: 14 residues. The germline V gene encodes CDR1 SGHAT and CDR2 FQDESV (reference sequence). The V end lost 7 bases, the J end lost 0 bases, and 11 bases lay between the germline ends.

The V and J genes are TRBV5-4 and TRBJ1-5; D may be TRBD1 (6 bases). Per germline, CDR1 SGHNT and CDR2 YYREEE (reference sequence). V was clipped by 0 bases and J by 3 bases, with 10 bases between them. This CDR3 is 15 amino acids long. CDR3 bases: TGTGCCAGCAGCTTGGGGGGGCTACTCAATCAGCCCCAGCATTTT. Translated: CASSLGGLLNQPQHF.

This chain connects TRBV29-1 to TRBJ1-1; no reliable D call. The CDR3 is 11 residues long. From germline, CDR1 is SQVTM and CDR2 ANQGSEA. The V gene lost 1 base and the J gene lost 4 bases, with 4 bases spanning the gap. The CDR3 region is CSVEGSTEAFF. CDR3 DNA sequence: TGCAGCGTTGAAGGCAGCACTGAAGCTTTCTTT.

The count of this clone is one. This rearrangement joins TRBV7-3 to TRBJ2-7; D may be TRBD1 (6 bases). This CDR3 spans 13 amino acids. V was pared by 9 bases and J by 5 bases, with 17 bases between. Germline assignment: CDR1 SGHTA and CDR2 FQGTGA. CDR3 coding DNA: TGTGCCAGTAGTTTACAGGGCGCGGACGAGCAGTACTTC. Translating gives CASSLQGADEQYF.

This chain joins TRBV7-6 and TRBJ2-1; 10 bases match TRBD2. Losses at the gene ends were 4 bases for V and 4 bases for J; bases not matched to a gene: 4. This CDR3 has 15 amino acids. Germline V gene data show CDR1 as SGHVS and CDR2 as FNYEAQ. CDR3 in amino acids: CASSSRLAGYNEQFF. CDR3 nucleotide sequence: TGTGCCAGCAGCTCGAGACTAGCGGGTTACAATGAGCAGTTCTTC. Combining the CDR3 with reference TRBV7-6 and TRBJ2-1 gives the whole variable domain GAGVSQSPRYKVTKRGQDVALRCDPISGHVSLYWYRQALGQGPEFLTYFNYEAQQDKSGLPNDRFSAERPEGSISTLTIQRTEQRDSAMYRCASSSRLAGYNEQFFGPGTRLTVL.

The chain uses TRBV10-3 and TRBJ1-3; D is unclear. V was shortened by 10 bases and J by 3 bases, with 16 bases between the two germline ends. The germline gives CDR1 ENHRY, CDR2 SYGVKD. The CDR3 runs to 14 residues. The CDR3 coding sequence is TGTGCCACCCACCCCCGAGAAGTTGGAAACACCATATATTTT. This gives the protein CATHPREVGNTIYF.

V and J are TRBV5-1 and TRBJ2-7; 7 bases map to TRBD2. Germline values: CDR1 SGHRS, CDR2 YFSETQ. The CDR3 runs to 16 residues. With V trimmed by 4 bases and J by 0 bases, 10 bases remained unmatched. The CDR3 is CASSPPRSGNSYEQYF. The CDR3 DNA follows: TGCGCCAGCAGCCCCCCGAGAAGCGGGAACTCCTACGAGCAGTACTTC.

This chain uses TRBV4-2 with TRBJ2-2; TRBD2 agrees at 10 bases. The germline V gene encodes CDR1 LGHNA and CDR2 YNFKEQ. CDR3 size: 19 residues. The ends lost 2 bases at V and 6 bases at J; junction bases unmatched: 15. Written as DNA, the CDR3 is TGTGCCAGCAGCCAATCCCGGGGAGGGCTAGCGGGGGAGGCCGGGGAGCTGTTTTTT. Translation gives CASSQSRGGLAGEAGELFF.

V is TRBV18 and J is TRBJ1-4; 7 positions match TRBD1. J lost 5 bases, V lost 5 bases, and 5 bases had no gene match. CDR3 length equals 14 residues. Germline loops: CDR1 KGHSH, CDR2 LQKENI. DNA of the CDR3: TGTGCCAGCTCAAGGACAGGCTCAAATGAAAAACTGTTTTTT. Translating gives CASSRTGSNEKLFF.

The chain joins TRBV6-1 to TRBJ1-3; no clear D gene. V dropped 7 bases and J dropped 0 bases, with 13 bases sitting between them. Germline V CDR1 and CDR2: MNHNS, SASEGT. The CDR3 totals 15 residues. Here the CDR3 reads CASTGRRSSGNTIYF. The DNA of the CDR3 is TGTGCCAGCACAGGACGGAGGAGCTCTGGAAACACCATATATTTT.

The chain recombines TRBV7-2 with TRBJ2-2, with TRBD1 identical over 10 bases. V was pared by 5 bases and J by 6 bases, with 6 bases of the junction left unmatched. Germline CDR1 and CDR2: SGHTA and FQGNSA. The CDR3 is 15 amino acids. This chain's CDR3 is CASSQGQGRSGELFF. The CDR3 DNA is TGTGCCAGCAGCCAGGGACAGGGGAGGTCCGGGGAGCTGTTTTTT.

Concerning this clone itself: One end of the junction varies from germline; a read error may be responsible. The rearrangement links TRBV7-7 to TRBJ1-1; TRBD1 agrees at 7 bases. Germline-derived CDR1 and CDR2 are SSHAT and FNYEAQ (reference sequence). This CDR3 has 16 amino acids. CDR3 region: CASSPRGSQGDTEAFF. DNA of the CDR3: TGTGCTAGCAGCCCCCGCGGGTCCCAGGGGGACACTGAAGCTTTCTTT. Variable domain in full (rest from reference TRBV7-7 and TRBJ1-1): GAGVSQSPRYKVTKRGQDVTLRCDPISSHATLYWYQQALGQGPEFLTYFNYEAQPDKSGLPSDRFSAERPEGSISTLTIQRTEQRDSAMYRCASSPRGSQGDTEAFFGQGTRLTVV.

In this sample, this clone turned up once. The V and J genes are TRBV27 and TRBJ2-5; TRBD2 matches at 7 bases. Per the germline V gene, CDR1 is MNHEY and CDR2 is SMNVEV (reference sequence). Losses at the gene ends were 5 bases for V and 3 bases for J; bases not matched to a gene: 3. The CDR3 loop spans 13 amino acids. The CDR3 sequence: CASSHRGEETQYF. The CDR3 DNA sequence: TGTGCCAGCAGTCATCGGGGGGAAGAGACCCAGTACTTC.